The 27 T cell receptor beta chains given below trace back to one sample, sequenced in a study of identical twins. TCRdb recomputed calls from the 5' RACE reads with MiXCR, one row per CDR3 protein. Here the sample spans 240,000 or so distinct CDR3 sequences, about 10% being singletons. Source material: memory T cells sorted from blood. These receptors were collected from a man aged 45-65 years in good health.

This clonotype was seen a handful of times. The genes are TRBV2 and TRBJ1-5; 10 bases match TRBD1. Germline lookup yields CDR1 SNHLY and CDR2 FYNNEI. This CDR3 has 15 amino acids. Trimming took 6 bases from V and 3 from J; bases not matched to a gene: 5. CDR3 region: CASRTGTGVNQPQHF. For the CDR3, the DNA is TGTGCCAGCAGAACCGGGACAGGGGTCAATCAGCCCCAGCATTTT. Full variable domain (rest looked up from reference TRBV2 and TRBJ1-5): EPEVTQTPSHQVTQMGQEVILRCVPISNHLYFYWYRQILGQKVEFLVSFYNNEISEKSEIFDDQFSVERPDGSNFTLKIRSTKLEDSAMYFCASRTGTGVNQPQHFGDGTRLSIL.

This clonotype was seen a few times. J is TRBJ2-6 and V is TRBV27; 9 positions agree with TRBD1. V shed 6 bases and J 2 bases; nucleotides not matched to a gene: 5. Germline V gives CDR1 MNHEY, CDR2 SMNVEV (reference sequence). This CDR3 region has 16 residues. The CDR3 loop is CASRSGTGTGANVLTF. The DNA of the CDR3 is TGTGCCAGCAGAAGTGGGACAGGGACTGGGGCCAACGTCCTGACTTTC. Full variable domain (missing parts from reference TRBV27 and TRBJ2-6): EAQVTQNPRYLITVTGKKLTVTCSQNMNHEYMSWYRQDPGLGLRQIYYSMNVEVTDKGDVPEGYKVSRKEKRNFPLILESPSPNQTSLYFCASRSGTGTGANVLTFGAGSRLTVL.

This clonotype was detected only a few times. The chain is built from TRBV7-2 and TRBJ2-3; 13 bases are a match to TRBD2. CDR1 and CDR2 from the germline V gene are SGHTA and FQGNSA. V gave up 5 bases and J gave up 8 bases; unmatched junction bases: 10. The CDR3 length is 16 residues. CDR3 region: CASSPTRLAGGVTQYF. The CDR3 DNA reads as TGTGCCAGCAGCCCTACTCGACTAGCGGGAGGTGTTACGCAGTATTTT.

The chain uses TRBV7-2 and TRBJ1-4, with TRBD1 as a possible D gene (5 bases). Germline CDR1 SGHTA, CDR2 FQGNSA. V dropped 1 base and J dropped 8 bases, with 14 bases sitting between them. The CDR3 runs 15 residues. The DNA for the CDR3 is TGTGCCAGCAGCTTAGTGACAGTCCAACCCGAAAAACTGTTTTTT. It is translated as CASSLVTVQPEKLFF.

There are a few counts of this clonotype. This chain links TRBV29-1 with TRBJ2-3; no clear D. CDR1 and CDR2 (germline): SQVTM, ANQGSEA. The CDR3 is 9 amino acids. Trimming shortened V by 4 bases and J by 6 bases, and 2 bases separated the two germline ends. The CDR3 sequence: CSVGDTQYF. The DNA of the CDR3 is TGCAGCGTTGGGGATACGCAGTATTTT.

The chain links TRBV7-9 to TRBJ1-4; no clear D. CDR3 length: 14 residues. In germline, CDR1 is SEHNR, CDR2 FQNEAQ (reference sequence). Trimming removed 5 bases from V and 7 bases from J, with 14 bases in between. In DNA, the CDR3 is TGTGCCAGCAGCCCCGGGATCCTGGCTGAAAAACTGTTTTTT. Its protein is CASSPGILAEKLFF. Based on the CDR3 plus reference TRBV7-9 and TRBJ1-4, the full variable domain is DTGVSQNPRHKITKRGQNVTFRCDPISEHNRLYWYRQTLGQGPEFLTYFQNEAQLEKSRLLSDRFSAERPKGSFSTLEIQRTEQGDSAMYLCASSPGILAEKLFFGSGTQLSVL.

This chain connects TRBV20-1 to TRBJ2-1, with 10 positions matching TRBD2. The V gene end was trimmed by 1 base and the J gene end by 6 bases; junction bases not matched to a gene: 6. The germline V gene has CDR1 DFQATT and CDR2 SNEGSKA (reference sequence). This CDR3 contains 15 residues. CDR3 sequence: CSARAGTSVRNEQFF. Here the CDR3 DNA reads TGCAGTGCTAGAGCTGGGACTAGCGTCCGCAATGAGCAGTTCTTC.

This clonotype has more than one count but fewer than ten. V is TRBV4-1 and J is TRBJ1-2; TRBD1 might be the D (5 bases). The CDR3 runs 17 residues. Germline loops: CDR1 MGHRA, CDR2 YSYEKL. Trimming removed 0 bases at V and 5 bases at J, with 19 bases between. The CDR3, as DNA: TGCGCCAGCAGCCAAGACGACTTTATCGGGGGTTCTTATGGCTACACCTTC. This gives the protein CASSQDDFIGGSYGYTF.

In this sample, this clonotype turned up many times. V gene TRBV10-3 combines with J gene TRBJ2-1, with 9 bases matching TRBD2. V trimming: 0 bases; J trimming: 9 bases; junction bases outside the gene matches: 6. The germline CDR1 and CDR2 sequences are ENHRY and SYGVKD. CDR3 size: 15 residues. The CDR3 sequence: CAISESASGKFEQFF. The CDR3 DNA reads TGTGCCATCAGTGAGTCCGCTAGCGGGAAATTTGAGCAGTTCTTC.

This clonotype was seen only a few times. The chain is built from TRBV12-3 or TRBV12-4 and TRBJ2-4; D unresolved. Between the trimmed V and J ends, which lost 1 base and 8 bases, there was a span of 18 bases. The CDR3 spans 16 residues. The CDR3 reads CASSLDAATSGDIQYF. The CDR3 region has the DNA TGTGCCAGCAGTTTAGATGCAGCGACCAGTGGAGACATTCAGTACTTC.

This clonotype occurred many times. This chain links TRBV9 with TRBJ2-4; 8 nucleotides line up with TRBD2. Trimming at V came to 6 bases and at J to 3 bases, leaving 5 bases not matched to a gene. CDR1 is SGDLS, CDR2 YYNGEE, per germline. This CDR3 is built from 14 residues. The CDR3 reads CASNGGADKNIQYF. CDR3 DNA: TGTGCCAGCAACGGGGGGGCCGACAAAAACATTCAGTACTTC.

This clonotype was counted ten times or more. This rearrangement joins TRBV20-1 to TRBJ1-5; TRBD1 is a possible D gene (5 bases). Germline-derived CDR1 and CDR2 are DFQATT and SNEGSKA (reference sequence). This CDR3 spans 12 amino acids. The V end was cut by 0 bases, the J end by 13 bases, with 13 bases between. The CDR3 region is CSARDKGTGQHF. The CDR3 bases are TGCAGTGCTAGAGATAAGGGGACGGGGCAGCATTTT.

J is TRBJ2-3 and V is TRBV7-2; D remains ambiguous. CDR1 is SGHTA, CDR2 FQGNSA, per germline. CDR3 size: 12 residues. V lost 2 bases and J 7 bases, leaving 7 bases between the germline ends. CDR3 bases: TGTGCCAGCAGCTTACAAACTAATACGCAGTATTTT. It is translated as CASSLQTNTQYF.

Ten or more counts support this clonotype. This CDR3 is CASSYVYRAATEAFF. The CDR3 DNA is TGTGCCAGCAGCTACGTATACAGGGCGGCCACTGAAGCTTTCTTT. The genes are TRBV11-2 and TRBJ1-1; possibly TRBD1 for D (6 bases). Per the germline V gene, CDR1 is SGHAT and CDR2 is FQNNGV. Trimming removed 4 bases at V and 4 bases at J, with 16 bases between. The CDR3 runs to 15 residues.

In its sample, this clonotype was seen many times. J is TRBJ1-5 and V is TRBV28; 7 bases line up with TRBD1. The CDR3 spans 16 residues. Germline values: CDR1 MDHEN, CDR2 SYDVKM. J gave up 1 base and V 5 bases, and 8 bases lay outside the gene matches. The CDR3 is CASSTRQGVSNQPQHF. DNA for the CDR3: TGTGCCAGCAGTACCCGACAGGGAGTCAGCAATCAGCCCCAGCATTTT.

This clonotype was seen many times. A junction boundary mismatches the germline segment, possibly from a read error. V gene TRBV4-1 combines with J gene TRBJ2-2, with D possibly being TRBD1 (6 bases). CDR1 MGHRA and CDR2 YSYEKL come from the germline V gene. CDR3 length equals 14 residues. The CDR3 loop is CASSQDWGPGELFF. In nucleotides, the CDR3 is TGCGCCAGTAGCCAAGACTGGGGGCCCGGGGAGCTGTTTTTT.

This clonotype occurred a few times. The chain links TRBV3-1 to TRBJ1-2; possibly TRBD1 for D (5 bases). With 4 bases removed from V and 1 base from J, the gap between germline ends came to 10 bases. Germline-derived CDR1 and CDR2 are LGHDT and YNNKEL (reference sequence). The CDR3 totals 14 residues. Here the CDR3 reads CASSRGTDNYGYTF. The CDR3 DNA reads TGTGCCAGCAGCCGGGGGACCGATAACTATGGCTACACCTTC.

This clonotype was recorded at least ten times. CDR3 sequence reads: CASRTGGPLTYNEQFF. DNA of the CDR3: TGTGCCAGCAGGACGGGGGGGCCTTTGACGTACAATGAGCAGTTCTTC. The chain carries TRBV6-1 and TRBJ2-1; 8 positions agree with TRBD2. CDR3 length: 16 amino acids. Per germline, CDR1 MNHNS and CDR2 SASEGT. The ends lost 6 bases at V and 4 bases at J; junction bases unmatched: 11.

This clonotype was counted only a few times. The chain joins TRBV15 to TRBJ2-5; 8 bases match TRBD2. Germline V gives CDR1 LNHNV, CDR2 YYDKDF (reference sequence). This CDR3 contains 17 residues. V was pared by 5 bases and J by 4 bases, with 15 bases of the junction left unmatched. CDR3 amino acids: CATSPLSGTSFPETQYF. In DNA form, the CDR3 reads TGTGCCACCAGCCCCTTGTCCGGGACTAGTTTCCCAGAGACCCAGTACTTC.

V gene TRBV27 combines with J gene TRBJ2-2; 8 bases fit TRBD1. Germline V lookup: CDR1 MNHEY, CDR2 SMNVEV (reference sequence). Trimming took 6 bases from V and 6 from J; bases not matched to a gene: 6. This CDR3 comprises 14 residues. As DNA, the CDR3 is TGTGCCAGCAGACAGGGGGTCGTCGCCGGGGAGCTGTTTTTT. Its protein product is CASRQGVVAGELFF.

This clonotype turned up a few times. This chain links TRBV24-1 with TRBJ1-1, with 11 bases aligning to TRBD1. V shed 1 base and J 1 base; nucleotides not matched to a gene: 4. Germline V gene lookup returns CDR1 KGHDR and CDR2 SFDVKD. The CDR3 consists of 17 residues. DNA of the CDR3: TGTGCCACCAGTGATTTCCGGGACAGGGGGGCGAACACTGAAGCTTTCTTT. Protein product: CATSDFRDRGANTEAFF.

The rearrangement joins TRBV28 to TRBJ2-1; tentative D call: TRBD2 (6 bases). Germline lookup yields CDR1 MDHEN and CDR2 SYDVKM. This CDR3 contains 15 residues. V gave up 3 bases and J gave up 8 bases, with 17 bases separating them. The CDR3 region is CASSFRGGGFDEQFF. CDR3 sequence (DNA): TGTGCCAGCAGTTTTAGGGGAGGAGGGTTCGATGAGCAGTTCTTC.

The rearrangement joins TRBV7-2 to TRBJ1-2; D is possibly TRBD1 (5 bases). Germline V gene lookup returns CDR1 SGHTA and CDR2 FQGNSA. The CDR3 extends over 12 amino acids. V was shortened by 5 bases and J by 13 bases, with 17 bases between the two germline ends. This CDR3 reads CASSVQGARFTF. The DNA of the CDR3 is TGTGCCAGCAGCGTCCAAGGGGCGCGGTTCACCTTC.

This chain links TRBV5-6 with TRBJ2-2; no definite D call. V lost 2 bases, J lost 0 bases, and 11 bases lay in between. Germline CDR1 and CDR2: SGHDT and YYEEEE. CDR3 length equals 16 residues. CDR3 residues: CASSLLTVANTGELFF. The CDR3 DNA is TGTGCCAGCAGCTTACTCACGGTGGCGAACACCGGGGAGCTGTTTTTT.

This clonotype appeared many times. The chain couples TRBV6-5 to TRBJ1-2, with D unresolved. The V end was cut by 11 bases, the J end by 3 bases, with 13 bases between. Germline V gives CDR1 MNHEY, CDR2 SVGAGI. The CDR3 sequence is 12 residues long. The CDR3 sequence is CAAQTGYYGYTF. Written as DNA, the CDR3 is TGTGCCGCTCAGACGGGGTACTATGGCTACACCTTC.

This clonotype occurred a few times. The chain links TRBV18 to TRBJ2-7; possibly TRBD1 for D (6 bases). Germline assignment: CDR1 KGHSH and CDR2 LQKENI. CDR3 length: 13 residues. Trimming took 6 bases from V and 5 from J, leaving 14 bases between them. The CDR3 DNA sequence: TGTGCCAGCTCGCCCGGGACATCGAACGAGCAGTACTTC. This gives the protein CASSPGTSNEQYF. Full variable domain (missing parts from reference TRBV18 and TRBJ2-7): NAGVMQNPRHLVRRRGQEARLRCSPMKGHSHVYWYRQLPEEGLKFMVYLQKENIIDESGMPKERFSAEFPKEGPSILRIQQVVRGDSAAYFCASSPGTSNEQYFGPGTRLTVT.

The rearrangement links TRBV3-1 to TRBJ2-2; the match to TRBD2 covers 13 bases. The V gene's germline CDR1 is LGHDT and CDR2 YNNKEL (reference sequence). J gave up 2 bases and V 4 bases, and 1 base lay outside the gene matches. The CDR3 sequence is 16 residues long. CDR3 sequence: CASSRTSGGNTGELFF. CDR3 in DNA: TGTGCCAGCAGCCGGACTAGCGGGGGCAACACCGGGGAGCTGTTTTTT. Full variable domain (outside the CDR3, taken from reference TRBV3-1 and TRBJ2-2): DTAVSQTPKYLVTQMGNDKSIKCEQNLGHDTMYWYKQDSKKFLKIMFSYNNKELIINETVPNRFSPKSPDKAHLNLHINSLELGDSAVYFCASSRTSGGNTGELFFGEGSRLTVL.